This T cell receptor beta chain was retrieved from a study of PD-1 blockade in classical Hodgkin lymphoma. Study findings and constraints: Patients with a complete response exhibited baseline diversity comparable to newly diagnosed patients.

Only in-frame clones appear in the TCRdb table, and some are missing; sequencing was by immunoSEQ multiplex PCR. The table shows about 7,600 clones, with approximately 71% occurring only once. CDR3 size: 14 residues. V trimming: 5 bases; J trimming: 7 bases; junction bases outside the gene matches: 4. Germline V gene data show CDR1 as SGHVS and CDR2 as FNYEAQ. Details on this clone: Its antigen is unknown.

Every one of the patients relapsed after autologous stem cell transplantation (brentuximab vedotin exposure was variable). Purification of CD4+ T cells from thawed PBMCs was performed via magnetic negative selection. The V call is TRBV7-6, the J call TRBJ2-1; TRBD2 matches 11 bases. The source of this sequence is a human donor with classical Hodgkin lymphoma. This material consisted of CD4+ T cells from blood, taken at baseline. CDR3 sequence: CASSRTSGLNEQFF. CDR3 sequence (DNA): TGTGCCAGCAGCCGGACTAGCGGGTTGAATGAGCAGTTCTTC.